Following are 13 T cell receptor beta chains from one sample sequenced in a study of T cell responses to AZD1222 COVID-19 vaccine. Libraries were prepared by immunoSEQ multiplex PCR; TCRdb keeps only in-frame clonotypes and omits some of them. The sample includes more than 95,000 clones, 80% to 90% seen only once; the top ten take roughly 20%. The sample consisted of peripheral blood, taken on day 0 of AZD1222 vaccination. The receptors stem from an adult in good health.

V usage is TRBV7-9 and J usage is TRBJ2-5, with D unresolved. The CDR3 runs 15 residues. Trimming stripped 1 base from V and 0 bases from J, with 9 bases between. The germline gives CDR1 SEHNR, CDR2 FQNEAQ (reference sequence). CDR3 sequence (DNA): TGTGCCAGCAGCTTAGTACAGTGGTACCAAGAGACCCAGTACTTC. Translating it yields CASSLVQWYQETQYF.

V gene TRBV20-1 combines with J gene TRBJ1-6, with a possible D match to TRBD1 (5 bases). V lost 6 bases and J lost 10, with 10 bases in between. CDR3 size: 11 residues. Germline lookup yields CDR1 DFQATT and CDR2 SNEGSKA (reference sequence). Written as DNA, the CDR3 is TGCAGTGCGAGGACAAAATCACCCCTCCACTTT. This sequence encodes CSARTKSPLHF.

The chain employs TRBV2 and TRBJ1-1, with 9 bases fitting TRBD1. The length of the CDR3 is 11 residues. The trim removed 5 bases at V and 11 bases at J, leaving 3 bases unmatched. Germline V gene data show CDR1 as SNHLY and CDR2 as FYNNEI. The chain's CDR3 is CASSWDRDAFF. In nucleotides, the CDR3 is TGTGCCAGCAGTTGGGACAGGGATGCTTTCTTT.

CDR3 DNA: TGTGCCAGCAGGCATAGGGCCGTAGGGGAGACCCAGTACTTC. It translates to CASRHRAVGETQYF. This sequence joins TRBV11-1 and TRBJ2-5, with unresolved D. The V gene lost 6 bases and the J gene lost 5 bases, with 16 bases spanning the gap. This CDR3 is built from 14 residues. Looked up from germline, CDR1 is SGHAT and CDR2 is FQDESV (reference sequence).

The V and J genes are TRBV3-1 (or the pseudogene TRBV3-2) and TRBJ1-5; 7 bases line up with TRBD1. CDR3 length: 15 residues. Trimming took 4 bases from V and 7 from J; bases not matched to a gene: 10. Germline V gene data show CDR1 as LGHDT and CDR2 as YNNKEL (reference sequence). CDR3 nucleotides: TGTGCCAGCAGCCTGGGACAGACTACCGGACAGCCCCAGCATTTT. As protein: CASSLGQTTGQPQHF.

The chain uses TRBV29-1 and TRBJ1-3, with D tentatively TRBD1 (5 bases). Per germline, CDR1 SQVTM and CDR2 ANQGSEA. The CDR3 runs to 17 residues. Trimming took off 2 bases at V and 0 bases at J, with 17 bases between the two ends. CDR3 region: CSVEFGRDVSSGNTIYF. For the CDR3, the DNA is TGCAGCGTTGAATTTGGCAGGGACGTCAGCTCTGGAAACACCATATATTTT.

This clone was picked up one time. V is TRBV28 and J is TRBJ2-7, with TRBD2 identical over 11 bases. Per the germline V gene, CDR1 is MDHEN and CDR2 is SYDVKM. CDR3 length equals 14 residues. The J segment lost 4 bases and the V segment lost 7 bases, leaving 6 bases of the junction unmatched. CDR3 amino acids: CASTLGTSGYEQYF. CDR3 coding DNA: TGTGCCAGCACCCTGGGGACTAGCGGTTACGAGCAGTACTTC.

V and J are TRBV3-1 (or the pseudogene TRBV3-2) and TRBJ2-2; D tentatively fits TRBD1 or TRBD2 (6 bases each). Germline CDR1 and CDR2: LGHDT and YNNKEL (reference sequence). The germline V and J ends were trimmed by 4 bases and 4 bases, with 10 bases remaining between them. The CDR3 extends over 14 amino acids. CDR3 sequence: CASSLGGGTGELFF. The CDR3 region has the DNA TGTGCCAGCAGCCTTGGAGGGGGCACCGGGGAGCTGTTTTTT.

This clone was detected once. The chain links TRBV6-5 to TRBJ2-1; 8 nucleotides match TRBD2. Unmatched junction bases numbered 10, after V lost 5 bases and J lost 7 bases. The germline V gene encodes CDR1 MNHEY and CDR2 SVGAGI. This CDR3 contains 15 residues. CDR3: CASSLTSVDGNEQFF. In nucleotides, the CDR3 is TGTGCCAGCAGTCTGACTAGCGTCGACGGTAATGAGCAGTTCTTC.

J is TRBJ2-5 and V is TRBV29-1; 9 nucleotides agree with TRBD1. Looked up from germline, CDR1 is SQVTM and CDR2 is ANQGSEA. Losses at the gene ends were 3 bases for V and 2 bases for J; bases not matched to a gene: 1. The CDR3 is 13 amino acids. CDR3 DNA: TGCAGCGTTGACGACAGGGGGCAAGAGACCCAGTACTTC. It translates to CSVDDRGQETQYF.

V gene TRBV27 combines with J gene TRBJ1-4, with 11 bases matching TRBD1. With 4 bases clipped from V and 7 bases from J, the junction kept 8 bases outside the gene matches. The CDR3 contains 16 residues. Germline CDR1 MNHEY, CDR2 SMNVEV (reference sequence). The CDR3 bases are TGTGCCAGCAGTTCCCCGCCGGGACAGGGGGTTGAAAAACTGTTTTTT. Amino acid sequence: CASSSPPGQGVEKLFF.

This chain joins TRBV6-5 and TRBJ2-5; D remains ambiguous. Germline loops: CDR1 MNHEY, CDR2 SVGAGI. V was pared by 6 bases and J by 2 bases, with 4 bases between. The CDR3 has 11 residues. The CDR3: CASREQETQYF. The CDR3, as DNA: TGTGCCAGCAGAGAGCAAGAGACCCAGTACTTC.

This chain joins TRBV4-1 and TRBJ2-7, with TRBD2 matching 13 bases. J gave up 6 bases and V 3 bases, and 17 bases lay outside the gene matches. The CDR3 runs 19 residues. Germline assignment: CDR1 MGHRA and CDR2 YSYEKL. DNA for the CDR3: TGCGCCAGCAGCCAGAAAACTAGCGGGGGGGCATCCGGCGGCCTCGAGCAGTACTTC. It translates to CASSQKTSGGASGGLEQYF.